These T cell receptor beta chains were read from a single sample in a study of cytomegalovirus exposure and HLA in healthy donors. TCRdb's table, derived via immunoSEQ multiplex PCR, lists solely in-frame clones and lacks some. The table has under 200,000 clones, 70% to 90% seen once; the top ten hold roughly 9.3%. Sequenced material: PBMCs. These receptors were collected from a man aged 18 to 29 in good health and CMV-seropositive. The CDR3 runs from the conserved cysteine through the conserved F or W. Fields, in order: J gene, clone size, D gene, V gene, CDR3 DNA, CDR3 protein. D genes are given only for firm matches. Rows give clone size only sometimes, using once, few, many, or a class for an expanded clone.

J gene: TRBJ2-1
clone size: NA
D gene: TRBD1
V gene: TRBV30
CDR3 DNA: TGTGCCGCCGGCGGACAGGGACAAGCCTACAATGAGCAGTTCTTC
CDR3 protein: CAAGGQGQAYNEQFF

J gene: TRBJ2-3
clone size: NA
D gene: NA
V gene: TRBV2
CDR3 DNA: TGTGCCAGCAGTGAACGGGTCTACACAGATACGCAGTATTTT
CDR3 protein: CASSERVYTDTQYF

J gene: TRBJ1-4
clone size: once
D gene: NA
V gene: TRBV29-1
CDR3 DNA: TGCAGCGTTGGGGGCGGGGGCTCTGAAAAACTGTTTTTT
CDR3 protein: CSVGGGGSEKLFF

J gene: TRBJ1-1
clone size: NA
D gene: NA
V gene: TRBV5-1
CDR3 DNA: TGCGCCAGCAGCTTGGCCTTCTCGGGTTGGGCTTTCTTT
CDR3 protein: CASSLAFSGWAFF

J gene: TRBJ1-4
clone size: few
D gene: NA
V gene: TRBV7-2
CDR3 DNA: TGTGCCAGCAGCTCACAGGAAAATAAGAATGAAAAACTGTTTTTT
CDR3 protein: CASSSQENKNEKLFF

J gene: TRBJ1-1
clone size: NA
D gene: NA
V gene: TRBV30
CDR3 DNA: TGTGCCTGGAGTGACCACACGGGGTTGCAAGCTTTCTTT
CDR3 protein: CAWSDHTGLQAFF

J gene: TRBJ2-2
clone size: NA
D gene: NA
V gene: TRBV7-2
CDR3 DNA: TGTGCCAGCAGCCTCACTAAAGACAGCGCGTACACCGGGGAGCTGTTTTTT
CDR3 protein: CASSLTKDSAYTGELFF

J gene: TRBJ2-7
clone size: NA
D gene: NA
V gene: TRBV28
CDR3 DNA: TGTGCCAGCAGTTCTACCAAACAGGGTTTTGGGTACGAGCAGTACTTC
CDR3 protein: CASSSTKQGFGYEQYF

J gene: TRBJ2-7
clone size: few
D gene: NA
V gene: TRBV6-5
CDR3 DNA: TGTGCCAGCAGGCCCTTTGGGGCTCAGGAGCAGTACTTC
CDR3 protein: CASRPFGAQEQYF

J gene: TRBJ2-7
clone size: NA
D gene: NA
V gene: TRBV25-1
CDR3 DNA: TGTGCCAGCAGTGAACCAGACAGAGTCTACGAGCAGTACTTC
CDR3 protein: CASSEPDRVYEQYF

J gene: TRBJ1-3
clone size: few
D gene: NA
V gene: TRBV4-3
CDR3 DNA: TGCGCCAGCAGCCAAGATCTGGCGGGGGAGGGCCTCTTCTCTGGAAACACCATATATTTT
CDR3 protein: CASSQDLAGEGLFSGNTIYF

J gene: TRBJ1-6
clone size: NA
D gene: NA
V gene: TRBV5-6
CDR3 DNA: TGTGCCAGCAGCTTCGGTGATTCGGTGGGCGATTCACCCCTCCACTTT
CDR3 protein: CASSFGDSVGDSPLHF

J gene: TRBJ2-7
clone size: NA
D gene: NA
V gene: TRBV7-2
CDR3 DNA: TGTGCCAGCAGCTTAGGATTGGGGGGCTACGAGCAGTACTTC
CDR3 protein: CASSLGLGGYEQYF

J gene: TRBJ1-1
clone size: few
D gene: NA
V gene: TRBV10-2
CDR3 DNA: TGCGCCAGCAGTGAGTGGGTGGGACTCACTGAAGCTTTCTTT
CDR3 protein: CASSEWVGLTEAFF

J gene: TRBJ2-7
clone size: NA
D gene: NA
V gene: TRBV15
CDR3 DNA: TGTGCCACCAGCACTGGCGGATTCTCCTACGAGCAGTACTTC
CDR3 protein: CATSTGGFSYEQYF

J gene: TRBJ1-2
clone size: NA
D gene: NA
V gene: TRBV5-6
CDR3 DNA: TGCGCCAGCAGCTTCTCCCTTCAGGGCTACACCTTC
CDR3 protein: CASSFSLQGYTF

J gene: TRBJ1-3
clone size: NA
D gene: NA
V gene: TRBV7-9
CDR3 DNA: TGTGCCAGCAGCCCAGCCACTCAGGGTTTAGGTGGAAACACCATATATTTT
CDR3 protein: CASSPATQGLGGNTIYF

J gene: TRBJ1-4
clone size: few
D gene: NA
V gene: TRBV19
CDR3 DNA: TGTGCCAGTAGTATGGGTACAGGGATCGGACTGTTTTTT
CDR3 protein: CASSMGTGIGLFF

J gene: TRBJ2-7
clone size: once
D gene: NA
V gene: TRBV21-1
CDR3 DNA: TGTGCCAGCAGCCCACCTCGGGGGAAGATTTGTTACGAGCAGTACTTC
CDR3 protein: CASSPPRGKICYEQYF

J gene: TRBJ2-7
clone size: few
D gene: TRBD1
V gene: TRBV6-4
CDR3 DNA: TGTGCCAGCAGTCCCGACAGGGTCTCCGACGAGCAGTACTTC
CDR3 protein: CASSPDRVSDEQYF

J gene: TRBJ1-2
clone size: NA
D gene: NA
V gene: TRBV2
CDR3 DNA: TGTGCCAGCAAGGTATCAGGGAACTATGGCTACACCTTC
CDR3 protein: CASKVSGNYGYTF

J gene: TRBJ2-5
clone size: NA
D gene: TRBD1
V gene: TRBV5-1
CDR3 DNA: TGCGCCAGCAGCACGACAGGGAAGGAGACCCAGTACTTC
CDR3 protein: CASSTTGKETQYF

J gene: TRBJ1-5
clone size: NA
D gene: NA
V gene: TRBV6-5
CDR3 DNA: TGTGCCAGCAGTTACTCCGTGGGGCTCGGGCAGCCCCAGCATTTT
CDR3 protein: CASSYSVGLGQPQHF

J gene: TRBJ2-7
clone size: NA
D gene: TRBD2
V gene: TRBV6-1
CDR3 DNA: TGTGCCAGCAGGATCAGCGGGAGGAGCTACGAGCAGTACTTC
CDR3 protein: CASRISGRSYEQYF

J gene: TRBJ2-1
clone size: once
D gene: NA
V gene: TRBV5-4
CDR3 DNA: TGTGCCAGCAGCTTGGGACTGAATGAGCAGTTCTTC
CDR3 protein: CASSLGLNEQFF

J gene: TRBJ2-3
clone size: NA
D gene: NA
V gene: TRBV19
CDR3 DNA: TGTGCCAGTAGTAGCTACAGGGCGGGCACAGATACGCAGTATTTT
CDR3 protein: CASSSYRAGTDTQYF

J gene: TRBJ2-3
clone size: NA
D gene: NA
V gene: TRBV19
CDR3 DNA: TGTGCCTCGAACGGGCGGGGCCGCACAGATACGCAGTATTTT
CDR3 protein: CASNGRGRTDTQYF

J gene: TRBJ1-1
clone size: NA
D gene: NA
V gene: TRBV5-1
CDR3 DNA: TGCGCCAGCAGCGTGAGGGGCGGTGGGGGCTCAGGTGCTTTCTTT
CDR3 protein: CASSVRGGGGSGAFF

J gene: TRBJ1-2
clone size: NA
D gene: NA
V gene: TRBV7-9
CDR3 DNA: TGTGCCAGCAGCTCGGCCGATTGGGGGAGGTACGGCTACACCTTC
CDR3 protein: CASSSADWGRYGYTF